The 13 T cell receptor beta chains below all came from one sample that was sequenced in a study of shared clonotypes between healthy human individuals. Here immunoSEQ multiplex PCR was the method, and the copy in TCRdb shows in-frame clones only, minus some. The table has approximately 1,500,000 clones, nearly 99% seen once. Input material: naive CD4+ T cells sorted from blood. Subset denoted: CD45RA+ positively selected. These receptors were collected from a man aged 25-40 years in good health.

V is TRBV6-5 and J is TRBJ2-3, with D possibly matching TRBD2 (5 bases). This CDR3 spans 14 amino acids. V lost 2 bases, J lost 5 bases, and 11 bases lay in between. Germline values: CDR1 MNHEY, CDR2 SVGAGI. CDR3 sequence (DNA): TGTGCCAGCAGTTACACCACTGGAGGAGATACGCAGTATTTT. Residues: CASSYTTGGDTQYF.

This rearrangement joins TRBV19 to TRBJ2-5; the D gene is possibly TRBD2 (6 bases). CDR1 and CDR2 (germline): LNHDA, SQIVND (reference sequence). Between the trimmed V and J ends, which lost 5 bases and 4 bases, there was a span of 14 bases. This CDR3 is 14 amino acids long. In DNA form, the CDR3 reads TGTGCCAGTAGTTCACCCGGAGGGATAGAGACCCAGTACTTC. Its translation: CASSSPGGIETQYF.

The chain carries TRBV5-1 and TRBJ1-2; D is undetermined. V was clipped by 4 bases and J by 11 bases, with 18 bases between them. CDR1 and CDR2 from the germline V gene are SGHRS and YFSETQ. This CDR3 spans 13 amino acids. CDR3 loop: CASSETFDQIYTF. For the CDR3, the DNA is TGCGCCAGCAGCGAGACGTTCGATCAGATATACACCTTC.

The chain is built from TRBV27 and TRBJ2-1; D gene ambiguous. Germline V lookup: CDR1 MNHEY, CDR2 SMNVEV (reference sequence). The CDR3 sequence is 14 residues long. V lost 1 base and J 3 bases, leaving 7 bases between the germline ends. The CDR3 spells CASSLYAFYNEQFF. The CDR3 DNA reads TGTGCCAGCAGTTTATACGCCTTCTACAATGAGCAGTTCTTC.

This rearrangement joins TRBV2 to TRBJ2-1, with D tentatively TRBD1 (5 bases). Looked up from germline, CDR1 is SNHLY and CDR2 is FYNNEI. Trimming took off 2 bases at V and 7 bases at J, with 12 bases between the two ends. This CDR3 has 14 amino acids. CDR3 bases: TGTGCCAGCAGTGAAAGCGTTGGGGCTAATGAGCAGTTCTTC. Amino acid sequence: CASSESVGANEQFF. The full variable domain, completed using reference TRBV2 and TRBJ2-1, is EPEVTQTPSHQVTQMGQEVILRCVPISNHLYFYWYRQILGQKVEFLVSFYNNEISEKSEIFDDQFSVERPDGSNFTLKIRSTKLEDSAMYFCASSESVGANEQFFGPGTRLTVL.

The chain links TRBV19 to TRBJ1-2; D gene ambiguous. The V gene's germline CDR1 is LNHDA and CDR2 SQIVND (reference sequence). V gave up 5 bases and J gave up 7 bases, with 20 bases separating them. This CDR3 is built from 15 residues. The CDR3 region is CASSPKVSVRSGYTF. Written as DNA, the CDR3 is TGTGCCAGTAGTCCAAAGGTCTCGGTCCGCTCTGGCTACACCTTC.

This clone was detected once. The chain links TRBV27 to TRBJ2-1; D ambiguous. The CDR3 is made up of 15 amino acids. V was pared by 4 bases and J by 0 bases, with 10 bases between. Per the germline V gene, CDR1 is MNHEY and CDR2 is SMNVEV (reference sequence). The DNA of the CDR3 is TGTGCCAGCAGTTCGCAGGCCAGCTCCTACAATGAGCAGTTCTTC. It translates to CASSSQASSYNEQFF.

This CDR3 reads CAWSVRREGYGYTF. The DNA for the CDR3 is TGTGCCTGGAGTGTACGCAGGGAAGGCTATGGCTACACCTTC. V usage is TRBV30 and J usage is TRBJ1-2; D may be TRBD1 (5 bases). Trimming took 0 bases from V and 4 from J, leaving 12 bases between them. CDR1 and CDR2 (germline): GTSNPN, SVGIG (reference sequence). The CDR3 is 14 amino acids.

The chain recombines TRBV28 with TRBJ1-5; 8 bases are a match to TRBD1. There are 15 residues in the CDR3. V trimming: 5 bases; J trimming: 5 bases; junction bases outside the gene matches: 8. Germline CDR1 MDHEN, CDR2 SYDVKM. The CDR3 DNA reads TGTGCCAGCAGTACATCCAGGGGGCGGTATCAGCCCCAGCATTTT. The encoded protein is CASSTSRGRYQPQHF.

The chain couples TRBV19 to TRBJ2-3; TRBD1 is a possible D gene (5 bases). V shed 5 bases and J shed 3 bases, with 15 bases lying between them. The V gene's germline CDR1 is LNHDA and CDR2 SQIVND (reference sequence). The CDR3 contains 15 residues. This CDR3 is CASSFFGAGTDTQYF. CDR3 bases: TGTGCCAGTAGTTTCTTTGGGGCTGGGACAGATACGCAGTATTTT.

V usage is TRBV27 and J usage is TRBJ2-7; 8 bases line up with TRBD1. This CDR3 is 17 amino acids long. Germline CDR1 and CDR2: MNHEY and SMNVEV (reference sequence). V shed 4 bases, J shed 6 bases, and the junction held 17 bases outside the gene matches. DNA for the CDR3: TGTGCCAGCAGTTCTGGACAGGGACTTCGAATACTTGCCGAGCAGTACTTC. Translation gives CASSSGQGLRILAEQYF.

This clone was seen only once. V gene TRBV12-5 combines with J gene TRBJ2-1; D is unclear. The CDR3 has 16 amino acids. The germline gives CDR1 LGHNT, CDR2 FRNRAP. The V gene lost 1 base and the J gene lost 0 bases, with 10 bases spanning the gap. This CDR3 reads CASGLGDLSSYNEQFF. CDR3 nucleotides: TGTGCTAGTGGTTTGGGAGACCTTAGCTCCTACAATGAGCAGTTCTTC.

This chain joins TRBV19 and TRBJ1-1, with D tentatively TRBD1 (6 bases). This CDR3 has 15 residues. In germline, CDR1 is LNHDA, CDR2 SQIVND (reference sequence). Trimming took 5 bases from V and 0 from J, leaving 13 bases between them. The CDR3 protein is CASSLLTGLNTEAFF. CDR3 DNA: TGTGCCAGTAGTTTGCTGACAGGTTTGAACACTGAAGCTTTCTTT. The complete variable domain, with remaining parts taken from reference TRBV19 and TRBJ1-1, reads DGGITQSPKYLFRKEGQNVTLSCEQNLNHDAMYWYRQDPGQGLRLIYYSQIVNDFQKGDIAEGYSVSREKKESFPLTVTSAQKNPTAFYLCASSLLTGLNTEAFFGQGTRLTVV.